Listed here are 25 T cell receptor beta chains from one sample, sequenced in a study of blood T cell repertoires in COVID-19. Some clones are missing from TCRdb's copy, which holds only in-frame ones; the method was immunoSEQ multiplex PCR. The sample contains approximately 300,000 clones, more than 90% of which appear only once. The sample was PBMCs or T cells enriched from blood (not recorded which). Every receptor here comes from a woman younger than 45 who had recovered from COVID-19.

This sequence joins TRBV5-8 and TRBJ2-7; 9 bases agree with TRBD2. Trimming cost V 0 bases and J 2 bases; bases outside gene matches: 3. This CDR3 spans 15 amino acids. The germline V gene encodes CDR1 SGHTS and CDR2 YDEGEE. CDR3 nucleotides: TGTGCCAGCAGCTTGGGTCTAGCGGGGACCTACGAGCAGTACTTC. Translating gives CASSLGLAGTYEQYF.

The chain employs TRBV7-3 and TRBJ2-5; TRBD2 aligns across 10 bases. This CDR3 contains 15 residues. Germline-derived CDR1 and CDR2 are SGHTA and FQGTGA. Unmatched junction bases numbered 7, after V lost 5 bases and J lost 4 bases. The CDR3 is CASSASGTSAETQYF. The CDR3 DNA sequence: TGTGCCAGCAGCGCCTCCGGGACTAGCGCAGAGACCCAGTACTTC. The entire variable domain, with the rest obtained from reference TRBV7-3 and TRBJ2-5, is as follows: GAGVSQTPSNKVTEKGKYVELRCDPISGHTALYWYRQSLGQGPEFLIYFQGTGAADDSGLPNDRFFAVRPEGSVSTLKIQRTERGDSAVYLCASSASGTSAETQYFGPGTRLLVL.

This clone was observed a single time. The chain links TRBV7-2 to TRBJ1-5; D might be TRBD1 (6 bases). Per the germline V gene, CDR1 is SGHTA and CDR2 is FQGNSA. The CDR3 covers 14 residues. Between the trimmed V and J ends, which lost 4 bases and 6 bases, there was a span of 13 bases. CDR3 loop: CASSSDQGTQPQHF. For the CDR3, the DNA is TGTGCCAGCAGCTCGGACCAGGGGACTCAGCCCCAGCATTTT.

As DNA, the CDR3 is TGCGCCAGCAGCCAAGCACAGGGGGTAGGGGAGACCCAGTACTTC. Translating gives CASSQAQGVGETQYF. The chain employs TRBV4-3 and TRBJ2-5; 8 positions agree with TRBD1. V lost 1 base, J lost 5 bases, and 6 bases stayed unmatched. Per germline, CDR1 LGHNA and CDR2 YSLEER. The CDR3 is 15 amino acids.

The V call is TRBV10-3, the J call TRBJ2-1; 13 bases are a match to TRBD2. Germline V gene data show CDR1 as ENHRY and CDR2 as SYGVKD. The ends lost 10 bases at V and 7 bases at J; junction bases unmatched: 19. This CDR3 comprises 18 residues. The CDR3 reads CATTGGTSGMALSNEQFF. The CDR3 DNA reads TGTGCCACCACCGGGGGGACTAGCGGGATGGCTTTGTCGAATGAGCAGTTCTTC.

The chain employs TRBV14 and TRBJ2-1; 7 bases line up with TRBD2. V lost 2 bases and J lost 5; bases outside the gene matches: 12. Germline V gives CDR1 SGHDN, CDR2 FVKESK. The CDR3 contains 17 residues. The DNA for the CDR3 is TGTGCCAGCAGCCAAATGGGGGGGTACTCCCCGAACAATGAGCAGTTCTTC. Translating it yields CASSQMGGYSPNNEQFF.

This clone was counted once. The chain carries TRBV7-2 and TRBJ1-1, with D unclear. Germline-derived CDR1 and CDR2 are SGHTA and FQGNSA. The germline V and J ends were trimmed by 3 bases and 4 bases, with 15 bases remaining between them. The CDR3 has 15 residues. The CDR3 bases are TGTGCCAGCAGCTTTCTCTTTCGGGGAGTCACTGAAGCTTTCTTT. Its translation is CASSFLFRGVTEAFF.

The V and J genes are TRBV7-2 and TRBJ1-2; maybe TRBD1 (5 bases). V lost 5 bases and J lost 8, with 15 bases in between. The CDR3 totals 13 residues. Germline lookup yields CDR1 SGHTA and CDR2 FQGNSA. CDR3 protein: CASSRGGRGGYTF. CDR3 bases: TGTGCCAGCAGCCGGGGGGGAAGGGGAGGCTACACCTTC.

V and J are TRBV6-5 and TRBJ1-4, with a weak D call TRBD1 (6 bases). The V end lost 5 bases, the J end lost 8 bases, and 18 bases lay between the germline ends. The CDR3 sequence is 15 residues long. Germline loops: CDR1 MNHEY, CDR2 SVGAGI. The CDR3 region has the DNA TGTGCCAGCAGTAAGATCACAGGGATTGGGGAAAAACTGTTTTTT. It is translated as CASSKITGIGEKLFF.

This chain links TRBV7-2 with TRBJ2-7; 10 nucleotides line up with TRBD2. J gave up 4 bases and V 2 bases, and 8 bases lay outside the gene matches. Germline CDR1 SGHTA, CDR2 FQGNSA. The CDR3 loop spans 16 amino acids. The CDR3 DNA sequence: TGTGCCAGCAGCTTACTAGCGGGAGAATTCTTGTACGAGCAGTACTTC. Protein sequence: CASSLLAGEFLYEQYF.

The chain employs TRBV5-1 and TRBJ2-5; 10 nucleotides line up with TRBD2. The CDR3 length is 16 residues. Germline CDR1 SGHRS, CDR2 YFSETQ. The trim removed 1 base at V and 4 bases at J, leaving 7 bases unmatched. The CDR3 loop reads CASSLPLAGVRETQYF. The CDR3 DNA reads TGCGCCAGCAGCTTGCCGCTAGCGGGAGTACGAGAGACCCAGTACTTC. Full variable domain (remainder filled in from reference TRBV5-1 and TRBJ2-5): KAGVTQTPRYLIKTRGQQVTLSCSPISGHRSVSWYQQTPGQGLQFLFEYFSETQRNKGNFPGRFSGRQFSNSRSEMNVSTLELGDSALYLCASSLPLAGVRETQYFGPGTRLLVL.

The chain carries TRBV19 and TRBJ2-2; D uncertain. V was shortened by 10 bases and J by 4 bases, with 19 bases between the two germline ends. Germline CDR1 LNHDA, CDR2 SQIVND (reference sequence). The CDR3 runs 15 residues. The CDR3 region is CATQTPTLGTGELFF. As DNA, the CDR3 is TGTGCCACCCAAACGCCGACACTCGGCACCGGGGAGCTGTTTTTT.

To note about this clone: Additional DNA sequences in this sample encode the identical CDR3. The rearrangement joins TRBV7-9 to TRBJ1-6; 7 positions agree with TRBD1. V trimming: 4 bases; J trimming: 5 bases; junction bases outside the gene matches: 2. The CDR3 consists of 14 residues. The V gene's germline CDR1 is SEHNR and CDR2 FQNEAQ (reference sequence). CDR3 loop: CASSSGTDNSPLHF. CDR3 nucleotides: TGTGCCAGCAGCTCAGGGACAGATAATTCACCCCTCCACTTT.

This clone was found once. This chain uses TRBV2 with TRBJ2-1; 10 positions match TRBD1. The CDR3 length is 13 residues. Trimming at V came to 4 bases and at J to 8 bases, leaving 2 bases not matched to a gene. Germline assignment: CDR1 SNHLY and CDR2 FYNNEI. Here the CDR3 reads CASSGDRGDEQFF. Written as DNA, the CDR3 is TGTGCCAGCAGTGGGGACAGGGGAGATGAGCAGTTCTTC.

The CDR3 coding sequence is TGCGCCAGCAGCCCCCTAGGACAGGACACTGAAGCTTTCTTT. This sequence encodes CASSPLGQDTEAFF. The rearrangement joins TRBV5-1 to TRBJ1-1, with 7 positions matching TRBD1. Germline CDR1 SGHRS, CDR2 YFSETQ. The CDR3 has 14 residues. V shed 4 bases and J 3 bases; nucleotides not matched to a gene: 6.

Only a few counts were recorded for this clone. The chain is built from TRBV5-6 and TRBJ2-7; no firm D call. The germline gives CDR1 SGHDT, CDR2 YYEEEE. The germline V and J ends were trimmed by 0 bases and 3 bases, with 7 bases remaining between them. The CDR3 contains 13 residues. CDR3 loop: CASSLAELYEQYF. The CDR3 DNA reads TGTGCCAGCAGCTTGGCCGAACTCTACGAGCAGTACTTC. The full variable domain, with the rest looked up from reference TRBV5-6 and TRBJ2-7, is DAGVTQSPTHLIKTRGQQVTLRCSPKSGHDTVSWYQQALGQGPQFIFQYYEEEERQRGNFPDRFSGHQFPNYSSELNVNALLLGDSALYLCASSLAELYEQYFGPGTRLTVT.

The chain combines TRBV27 with TRBJ2-7; a weak D match, TRBD2 (5 bases). Trimming took off 8 bases at V and 2 bases at J, with 16 bases between the two ends. The length of the CDR3 is 14 residues. Germline CDR1 MNHEY, CDR2 SMNVEV (reference sequence). CDR3: CASGRPGSTYEQYF. The CDR3, as DNA: TGTGCCAGCGGCAGACCGGGATCTACCTACGAGCAGTACTTC.

This sequence joins TRBV29-1 and TRBJ2-7; tentatively, D is TRBD1 (6 bases). Germline values: CDR1 SQVTM, CDR2 ANQGSEA. This CDR3 is built from 13 residues. V lost 6 bases, J lost 0 bases, and 12 bases lay in between. CDR3 DNA: TGCAGCGTGGGCAGGGGCCTCTCCTACGAGCAGTACTTC. Amino acids: CSVGRGLSYEQYF.

The gene calls are TRBV27 and TRBJ2-7, with 8 bases that match TRBD1. The V gene end was trimmed by 5 bases and the J gene end by 0 bases; junction bases not matched to a gene: 6. Germline CDR1 reads MNHEY; CDR2 reads SMNVEV (reference sequence). The CDR3 consists of 15 residues. CDR3 DNA: TGTGCCAGCAGTCCCGGGACAGGCCCCTCCTACGAGCAGTACTTC. Translated, it gives CASSPGTGPSYEQYF.

V and J are TRBV11-3 and TRBJ2-7; a possible D gene is TRBD2 (6 bases). Between the trimmed V and J ends, which lost 0 bases and 5 bases, there was a span of 17 bases. Germline V gene lookup returns CDR1 SGHNT and CDR2 YENEEA. This CDR3 comprises 16 residues. The chain's CDR3 is CASSLDGRGGEDEQYF. DNA for the CDR3: TGTGCCAGCAGCTTAGATGGTCGGGGCGGGGAGGACGAGCAGTACTTC.

The chain has TRBV2 and TRBJ1-6; 8 nucleotides agree with TRBD1. CDR1 and CDR2 (germline): SNHLY, FYNNEI. V lost 3 bases, J lost 7 bases, and 8 bases stayed unmatched. The length of the CDR3 is 16 residues. CDR3 amino acids: CASSDRQGQFNSPLHF. CDR3 DNA sequence: TGTGCCAGCAGTGACCGACAGGGGCAATTCAATTCACCCCTCCACTTT. Full variable domain (missing parts from reference TRBV2 and TRBJ1-6): EPEVTQTPSHQVTQMGQEVILRCVPISNHLYFYWYRQILGQKVEFLVSFYNNEISEKSEIFDDQFSVERPDGSNFTLKIRSTKLEDSAMYFCASSDRQGQFNSPLHFGNGTRLTVT.

The chain combines TRBV30 with TRBJ1-2, with D unclear. Trimming left V 3 bases short and J 2 bases short, with 7 bases between. The germline gives CDR1 GTSNPN, CDR2 SVGIG (reference sequence). The CDR3 covers 12 residues. In nucleotides, the CDR3 is TGTGCCTGGAGATCGGGGAACTATGGCTACACCTTC. Protein sequence: CAWRSGNYGYTF.

The CDR3 region has the DNA TGTGCCAGCAGCTTATTCACGGTTAATGAGCAGTTCTTC. This gives the protein CASSLFTVNEQFF. The gene calls are TRBV7-2 and TRBJ2-1; D unclear. Trimming stripped 2 bases from V and 7 bases from J, with 9 bases between. The CDR3 covers 13 residues. Germline assignment: CDR1 SGHTA and CDR2 FQGNSA. The whole variable domain, filled in from reference TRBV7-2 and TRBJ2-1, reads GAGVSQSPSNKVTEKGKDVELRCDPISGHTALYWYRQSLGQGLEFLIYFQGNSAPDKSGLPSDRFSAERTGGSVSTLTIQRTQQEDSAVYLCASSLFTVNEQFFGPGTRLTVL.

V usage is TRBV24-1 and J usage is TRBJ2-5; perhaps TRBD2 as D (6 bases). V was shortened by 3 bases and J by 1 base, with 8 bases between the two germline ends. CDR1 and CDR2 from the germline V gene are KGHDR and SFDVKD. The CDR3 loop spans 14 amino acids. The CDR3: CATSDAGLQETQYF. CDR3 in DNA: TGTGCCACCAGTGATGCGGGACTCCAAGAGACCCAGTACTTC.

The chain carries TRBV12-3 or TRBV12-4 and TRBJ1-1; no clear D gene. CDR3 length: 13 amino acids. Trimming cost V 5 bases and J 1 base, with 8 bases left between them. DNA for the CDR3: TGTGCCAGCAGTGGCGGGCGGAACACTGAAGCTTTCTTT. Protein: CASSGGRNTEAFF.